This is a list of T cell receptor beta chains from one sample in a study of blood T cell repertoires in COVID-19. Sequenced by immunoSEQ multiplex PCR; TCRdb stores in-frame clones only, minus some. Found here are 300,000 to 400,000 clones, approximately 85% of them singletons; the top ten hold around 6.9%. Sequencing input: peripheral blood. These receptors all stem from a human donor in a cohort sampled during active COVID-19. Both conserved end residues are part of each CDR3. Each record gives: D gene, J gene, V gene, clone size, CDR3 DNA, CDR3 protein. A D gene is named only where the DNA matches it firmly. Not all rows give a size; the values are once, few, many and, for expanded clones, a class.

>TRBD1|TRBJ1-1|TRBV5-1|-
TGCGCCAGCAGCTTGGCCAGGACAGGGGGCTTTAGCACTGAAGCTTTCTTT
CASSLARTGGFSTEAFF
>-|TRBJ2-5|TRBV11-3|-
TGTGCCAGCAGCTTGGGACTGTTCCAAGAGACCCAGTACTTC
CASSLGLFQETQYF
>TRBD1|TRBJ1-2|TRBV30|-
TGTGCCTGGAGTGGGGGACAGTATGGCTACACCTTC
CAWSGGQYGYTF
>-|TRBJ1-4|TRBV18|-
TGTGCCAGCTCACCACAGGGAGAAAGAGAAAAACTGTTTTTT
CASSPQGEREKLFF
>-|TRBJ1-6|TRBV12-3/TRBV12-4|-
TGTGCCAGCAGCTTGACACATTCACCCCTCCACTTT
CASSLTHSPLHF
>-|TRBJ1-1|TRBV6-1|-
TGTGCCAGCAGTGAAGACCCCGTACGAGCTGAAGCTTTCTTT
CASSEDPVRAEAFF
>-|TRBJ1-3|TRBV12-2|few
TGTGCAAGTCGCCTTAGCGAGGCGCGGTCTGGAAACACCATATATTTT
CASRLSEARSGNTIYF
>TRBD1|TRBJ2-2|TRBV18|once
TGTGCCAGCTCACCAGCCGGGACAGGGGGCTTCACCGGGGAGCTGTTTTTT
CASSPAGTGGFTGELFF
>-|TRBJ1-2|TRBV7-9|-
TGTGCCAGCAGCAGGGACCTATACTATGGCTACACCTTC
CASSRDLYYGYTF
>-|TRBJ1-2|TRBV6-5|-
TGTGCCATCTGCGGCGCGCCTACTAACTATGGCTACACCTTC
CAICGAPTNYGYTF
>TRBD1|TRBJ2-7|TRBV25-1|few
TGTGCCAGCAGGGACAGGGACGACGACGAGCAGTACTTC
CASRDRDDDEQYF
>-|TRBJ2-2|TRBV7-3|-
TGTGCCAGCAGCTCGACAGCCATGAACACCGGGGAGCTGTTTTTT
CASSSTAMNTGELFF
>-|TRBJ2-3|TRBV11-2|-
TGTGCCAGCAGCTTATTTCGACAGGAAGATACGCAGTATTTT
CASSLFRQEDTQYF
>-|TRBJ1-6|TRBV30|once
TGTGCCTGGAGTCCTGGTGGGGAGTCACCCCTCCACTTT
CAWSPGGESPLHF
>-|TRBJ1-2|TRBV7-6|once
TGTGCCAGCAGCCCGCAGGGTAACTATGGCTACACCTTC
CASSPQGNYGYTF
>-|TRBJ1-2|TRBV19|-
TGTGCCAGTAGTATCCCAGGGCGCGATGGCTACACCTTC
CASSIPGRDGYTF
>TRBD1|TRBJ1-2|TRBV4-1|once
TGCGCCAGCAGCCAAGCAGGGGGCGATTACTATGGCTACACCTTC
CASSQAGGDYYGYTF
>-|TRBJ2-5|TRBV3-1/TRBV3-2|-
TGTGCCAGCAGCCCGGGGTACCAAGAGACCCAGTACTTC
CASSPGYQETQYF
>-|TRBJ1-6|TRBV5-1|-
TGCGCCAGCAGCTTGGCGGAGGGAGGCTATAATTCACCCCTCCACTTT
CASSLAEGGYNSPLHF
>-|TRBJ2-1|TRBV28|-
TGTGCCAGCAGTTTGACTGGATTGGGCAATGAGCAGTTCTTC
CASSLTGLGNEQFF
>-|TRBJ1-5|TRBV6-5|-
TGTGCCAGCAGTTACTCCAGGGCAGATCAGCCCCAGCATTTT
CASSYSRADQPQHF
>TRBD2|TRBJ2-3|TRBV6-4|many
TGTGCCAGCAGTGACTCGACTAGCGGGGGGGCAGATACGCAGTATTTT
CASSDSTSGGADTQYF
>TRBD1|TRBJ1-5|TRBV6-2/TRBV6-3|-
TGTGCCAGCAGTTACTCGGGACAGACTTATCAGCCCCAGCATTTT
CASSYSGQTYQPQHF
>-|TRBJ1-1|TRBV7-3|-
TGTGCCAGCAGCTTAAGCGGGGAAATGAACACTGAAGCTTTCTTT
CASSLSGEMNTEAFF
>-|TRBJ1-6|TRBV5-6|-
TGTGCCAGCAGCTTGATGGTAGGGGCCGCCCTCCACTTT
CASSLMVGAALHF
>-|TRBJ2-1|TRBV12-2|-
TGTGCAAGTCGCTCCCCCTGTGAAAGTCGGTACAATGAGCAGTTCTTC
CASRSPCESRYNEQFF
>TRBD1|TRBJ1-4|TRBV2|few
TGTGCCAGCAGTGAACGGACAGGGGGCCGAGAAAAACTGTTTTTT
CASSERTGGREKLFF
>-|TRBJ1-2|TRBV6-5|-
TGTGCCAGCAGTTACTCGTTGGAGGACGTTAACTATGGCTACACCTTC
CASSYSLEDVNYGYTF
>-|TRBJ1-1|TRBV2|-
TGTGCCAGCAGAGACAGACAAAACACTGAAGCTTTCTTT
CASRDRQNTEAFF
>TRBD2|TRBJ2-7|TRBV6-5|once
TGTGCCAGCAGTTATGTGGGACTAGAGTCTGGGCAGTACTTC
CASSYVGLESGQYF
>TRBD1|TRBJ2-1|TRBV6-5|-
TGTGCCAGCAGCTTGACAGGGGGCACCTACAATGAGCAGTTCTTC
CASSLTGGTYNEQFF
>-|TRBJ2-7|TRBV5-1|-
TGCGCCAGCAGCCCGGAAGGACAGTCGTTCTACGAGCAGTACTTC
CASSPEGQSFYEQYF
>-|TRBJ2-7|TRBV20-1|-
TGCAGTGCTGGGGGGAGCAGCGAGCAGTACTTC
CSAGGSSEQYF
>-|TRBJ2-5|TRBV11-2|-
TGTGCCAGCAGCTTAGGAACAGGCAACCAAGAGACCCAGTACTTC
CASSLGTGNQETQYF
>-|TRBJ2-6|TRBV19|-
TGTGCCAGTAGTATTGGCAGGCCTGGGGCGGGGGCCAACGTCCTGACTTTC
CASSIGRPGAGANVLTF
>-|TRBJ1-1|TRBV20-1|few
TGCAGTGCTAGTCCACAGCAGTTTACTGAAGCTTTCTTT
CSASPQQFTEAFF
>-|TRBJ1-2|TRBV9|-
TGTGCCAGCAGCGTATTTCAGGGGCCCAACTATGGCTACACCTTC
CASSVFQGPNYGYTF
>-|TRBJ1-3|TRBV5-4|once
TGTGCCAGCAGCATGGGCGGGGGTGAAGGAAACACCATATATTTT
CASSMGGGEGNTIYF
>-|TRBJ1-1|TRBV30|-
TGTGCCTGGAGAGCCGACACTGAAGCTTTCTTT
CAWRADTEAFF
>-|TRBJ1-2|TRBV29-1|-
TGCAGCATTCAAGGATTCAGGGTGGATGGCTACACCTTC
CSIQGFRVDGYTF
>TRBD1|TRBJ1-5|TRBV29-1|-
TGCAGCGTTGTTACAGGGGGGAGTCAGCCCCAGCATTTT
CSVVTGGSQPQHF
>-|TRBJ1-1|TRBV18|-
TGTGCCAGCTCACCAGCCGCAGGAGGGAACACTGAAGCTTTCTTT
CASSPAAGGNTEAFF
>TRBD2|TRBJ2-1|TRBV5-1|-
TGCGCCAGCAGCTTGCAGCGGGGGGGTAGCAATGAGCAGTTCTTC
CASSLQRGGSNEQFF
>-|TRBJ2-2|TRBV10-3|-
TGTGCCATCAGTGACTGGGGGGCGAACACCGGGGAGCTGTTTTTT
CAISDWGANTGELFF
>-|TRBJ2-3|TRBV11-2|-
TGTGCCAGCAGCGTCGGGTCTAGCACAGATACGCAGTATTTT
CASSVGSSTDTQYF
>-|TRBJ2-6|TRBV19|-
TGTGCCAGTAGTATCGCAATAGCTGCCAACGTCCTGACTTTC
CASSIAIAANVLTF
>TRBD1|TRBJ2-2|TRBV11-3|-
TGTGCCAGCAGCTCCCGGGACAGGGTGACCGGGGAGCTGTTTTTT
CASSSRDRVTGELFF
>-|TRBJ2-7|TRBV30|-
TGTGCCTGGAGTGAGGCAGGCAAGCAGTACTTC
CAWSEAGKQYF
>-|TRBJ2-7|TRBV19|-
TGTGCCCGGCGCTCGGGAGAGCAGTACTTC
CARRSGEQYF
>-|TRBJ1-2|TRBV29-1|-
TGCAGCGTTGAAGCGGGAATCTACACCTTC
CSVEAGIYTF
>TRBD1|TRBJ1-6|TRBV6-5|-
TGTGCCAGCAGTTACATCCCAGGGGGTAGAAATTCACCCCTCCACTTT
CASSYIPGGRNSPLHF
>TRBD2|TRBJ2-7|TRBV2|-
TGTGCCAGCAGGAGAACTAGCGGAAGCTCCTACGAGCAGTACTTC
CASRRTSGSSYEQYF
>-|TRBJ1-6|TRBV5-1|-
TGCGCCAGCAGCTTGGGTGGGGAGGGTCAATCCTCCTATAATTCACCCCTCCACTTT
CASSLGGEGQSSYNSPLHF